This T cell receptor beta chain was obtained from a study of cytomegalovirus exposure and HLA in healthy donors. PCR primers comprised 60 Vbeta and 13 Jbeta primers. Original analysis: Later analysis identified tens of millions of unique TCR beta chains, approximately 11 million shared. The data were produced by immunoSEQ multiplex PCR, yet TCRdb's version contains in-frame clones alone and is incomplete. The DNA gave D and trimming, while V, J and clone size come from that table. Among under 250,000 clones listed, about 77% were seen once. The junction had 7 bases not matched to a gene; V was cut back by 2 bases and J by 3 bases. The CDR3 is 15 amino acids. The germline V gene has CDR1 SGHDT and CDR2 YYEEEE.

The sequenced sample was PBMCs. The V and J genes are TRBV5-6 and TRBJ2-7; TRBD1 agrees at 8 bases. The clonotype was recovered from a boy under 18 in good health and CMV-seronegative. CDR3 in amino acids: CASSFTRDRSYEQYF. CDR3 nucleotides: TGTGCCAGCAGCTTCACCCGGGACAGGAGCTACGAGCAGTACTTC.